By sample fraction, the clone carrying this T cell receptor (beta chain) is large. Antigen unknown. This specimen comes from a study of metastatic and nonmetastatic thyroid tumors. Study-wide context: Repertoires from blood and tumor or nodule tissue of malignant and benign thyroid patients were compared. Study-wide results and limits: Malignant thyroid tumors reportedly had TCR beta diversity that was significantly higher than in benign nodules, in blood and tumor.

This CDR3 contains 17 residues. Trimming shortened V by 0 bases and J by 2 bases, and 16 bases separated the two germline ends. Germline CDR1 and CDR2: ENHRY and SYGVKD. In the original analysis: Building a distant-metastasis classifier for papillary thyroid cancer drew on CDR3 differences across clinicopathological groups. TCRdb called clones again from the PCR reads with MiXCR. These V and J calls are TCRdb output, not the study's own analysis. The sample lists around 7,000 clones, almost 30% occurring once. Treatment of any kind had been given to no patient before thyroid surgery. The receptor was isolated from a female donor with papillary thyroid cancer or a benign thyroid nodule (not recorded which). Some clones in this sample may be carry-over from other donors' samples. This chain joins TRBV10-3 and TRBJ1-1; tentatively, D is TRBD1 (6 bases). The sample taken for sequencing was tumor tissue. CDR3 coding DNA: TGTGCCATCAGTGAGTCCCCTAGGCTTGGGGGCAACACTGAAGCTTTCTTT. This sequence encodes CAISESPRLGGNTEAFF.